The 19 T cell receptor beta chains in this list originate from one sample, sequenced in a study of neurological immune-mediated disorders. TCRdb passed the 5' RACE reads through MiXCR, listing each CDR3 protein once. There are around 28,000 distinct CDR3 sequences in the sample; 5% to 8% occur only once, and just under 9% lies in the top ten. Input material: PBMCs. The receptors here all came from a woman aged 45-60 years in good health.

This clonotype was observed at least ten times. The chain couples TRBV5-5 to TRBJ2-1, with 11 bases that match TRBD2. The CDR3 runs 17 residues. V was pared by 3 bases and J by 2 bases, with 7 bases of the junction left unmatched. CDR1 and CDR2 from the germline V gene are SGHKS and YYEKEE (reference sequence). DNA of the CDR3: TGTGCCAGCAGCTCCGAGGGACTAGCGGCCCCCTACAATGAGCAGTTCTTC. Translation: CASSSEGLAAPYNEQFF.

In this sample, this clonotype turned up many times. The CDR3 loop is CASSQASSGNYEQYF. CDR3 bases: TGTGCCAGCAGCCAAGCATCCAGTGGAAATTACGAGCAGTACTTC. This rearrangement joins TRBV3-1 to TRBJ2-7; D not resolved. CDR1 and CDR2 (germline): LGHDT, YNNKEL (reference sequence). This CDR3 contains 15 residues. V was trimmed by 1 base and J by 4 bases, leaving 14 bases between them.

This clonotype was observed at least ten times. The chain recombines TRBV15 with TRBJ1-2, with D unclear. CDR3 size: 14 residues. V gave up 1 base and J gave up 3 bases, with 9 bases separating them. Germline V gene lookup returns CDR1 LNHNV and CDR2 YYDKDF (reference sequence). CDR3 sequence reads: CATSRAGGDYGYTF. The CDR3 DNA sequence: TGTGCCACCAGCAGAGCCGGTGGGGACTATGGCTACACCTTC.

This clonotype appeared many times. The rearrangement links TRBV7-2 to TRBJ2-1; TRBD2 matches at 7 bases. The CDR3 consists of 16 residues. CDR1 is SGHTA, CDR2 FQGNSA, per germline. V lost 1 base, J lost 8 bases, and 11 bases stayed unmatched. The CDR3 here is CASSLDHQSGTHEQFF. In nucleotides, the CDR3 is TGTGCCAGCAGCTTAGACCACCAGAGCGGGACCCATGAGCAGTTCTTC.

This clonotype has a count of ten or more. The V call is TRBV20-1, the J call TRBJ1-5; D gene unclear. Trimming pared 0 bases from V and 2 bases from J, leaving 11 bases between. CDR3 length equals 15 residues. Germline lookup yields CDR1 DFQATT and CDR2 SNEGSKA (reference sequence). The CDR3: CSARDPGSGNQPQHF. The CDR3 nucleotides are TGCAGTGCTAGAGACCCCGGGTCTGGCAATCAGCCCCAGCATTTT.

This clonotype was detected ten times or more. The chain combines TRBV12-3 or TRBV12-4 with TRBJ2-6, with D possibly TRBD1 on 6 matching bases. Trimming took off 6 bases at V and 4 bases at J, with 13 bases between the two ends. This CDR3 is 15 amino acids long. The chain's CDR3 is CASRNRDVGANVLTF. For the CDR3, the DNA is TGTGCCAGCAGGAACAGGGACGTGGGGGCCAACGTCCTGACTTTC.

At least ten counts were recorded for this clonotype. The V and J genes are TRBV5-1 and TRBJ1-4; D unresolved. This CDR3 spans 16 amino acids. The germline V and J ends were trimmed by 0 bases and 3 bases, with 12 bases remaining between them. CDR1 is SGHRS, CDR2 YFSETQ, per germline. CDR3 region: CASSLGVVKANEKLFF. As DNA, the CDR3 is TGCGCCAGCAGCTTGGGGGTAGTGAAAGCTAATGAAAAACTGTTTTTT. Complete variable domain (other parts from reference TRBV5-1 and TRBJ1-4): KAGVTQTPRYLIKTRGQQVTLSCSPISGHRSVSWYQQTPGQGLQFLFEYFSETQRNKGNFPGRFSGRQFSNSRSEMNVSTLELGDSALYLCASSLGVVKANEKLFFGSGTQLSVL.

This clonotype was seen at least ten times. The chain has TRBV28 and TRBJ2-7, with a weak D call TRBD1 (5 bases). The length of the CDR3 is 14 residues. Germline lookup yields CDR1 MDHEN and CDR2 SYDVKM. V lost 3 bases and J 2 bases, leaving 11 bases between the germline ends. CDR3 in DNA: TGTGCCAGCAGTTTTTTGGACAATCCCTACGAGCAGTACTTC. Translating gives CASSFLDNPYEQYF.

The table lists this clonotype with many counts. In nucleotides, the CDR3 is TGTGCCAGCAGCATTCAGTTTCGCACTGAAGCTTTCTTT. Translating gives CASSIQFRTEAFF. This sequence joins TRBV14 and TRBJ1-1; D call uncertain. V shed 5 bases and J shed 4 bases, with 11 bases lying between them. This CDR3 region has 13 residues. Germline V CDR1 and CDR2: SGHDN, FVKESK. Combining the CDR3 with reference TRBV14 and TRBJ1-1 gives the whole variable domain EAGVTQFPSHSVIEKGQTVTLRCDPISGHDNLYWYRRVMGKEIKFLLHFVKESKQDESGMPNNRFLAERTGGTYSTLKVQPAELEDSGVYFCASSIQFRTEAFFGQGTRLTVV.

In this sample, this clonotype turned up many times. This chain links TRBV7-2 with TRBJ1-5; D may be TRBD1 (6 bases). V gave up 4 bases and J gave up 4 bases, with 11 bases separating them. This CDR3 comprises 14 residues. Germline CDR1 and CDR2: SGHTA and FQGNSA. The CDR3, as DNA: TGTGCCAGCAGCTCCCCGCAGGGGAATCAGCCCCAGCATTTT. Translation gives CASSSPQGNQPQHF.

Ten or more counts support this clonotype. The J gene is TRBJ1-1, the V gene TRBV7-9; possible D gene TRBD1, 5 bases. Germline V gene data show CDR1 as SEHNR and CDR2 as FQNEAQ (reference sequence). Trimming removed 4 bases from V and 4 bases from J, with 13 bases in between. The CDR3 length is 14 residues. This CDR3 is CASSWTLGATEAFF. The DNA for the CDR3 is TGTGCCAGCAGCTGGACGCTTGGGGCCACTGAAGCTTTCTTT. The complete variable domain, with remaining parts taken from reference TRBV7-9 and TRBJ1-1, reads DTGVSQNPRHKITKRGQNVTFRCDPISEHNRLYWYRQTLGQGPEFLTYFQNEAQLEKSRLLSDRFSAERPKGSFSTLEIQRTEQGDSAMYLCASSWTLGATEAFFGQGTRLTVV.

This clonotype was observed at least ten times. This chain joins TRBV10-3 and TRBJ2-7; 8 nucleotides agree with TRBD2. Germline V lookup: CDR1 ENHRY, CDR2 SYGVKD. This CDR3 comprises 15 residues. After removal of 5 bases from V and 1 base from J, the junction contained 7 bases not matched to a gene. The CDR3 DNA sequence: TGTGCCATCAGTCGGTCGCCGGGGGGGTCCTACGAGCAGTACTTC. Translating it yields CAISRSPGGSYEQYF.

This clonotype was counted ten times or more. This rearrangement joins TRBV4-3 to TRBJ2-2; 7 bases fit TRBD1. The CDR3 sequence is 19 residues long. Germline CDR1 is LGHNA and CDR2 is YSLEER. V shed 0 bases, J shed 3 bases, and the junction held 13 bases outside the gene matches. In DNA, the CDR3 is TGCGCCAGCAGCCAAGATCTAAGCGAGGGGGCGCTTCACACCGGGGAGCTGTTTTTT. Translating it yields CASSQDLSEGALHTGELFF.

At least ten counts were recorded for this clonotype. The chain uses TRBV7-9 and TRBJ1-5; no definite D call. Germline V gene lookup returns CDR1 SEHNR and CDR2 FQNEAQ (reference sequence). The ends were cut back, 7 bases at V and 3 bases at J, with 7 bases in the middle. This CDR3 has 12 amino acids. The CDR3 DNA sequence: TGTGCCAGCACCCGAGACAATCAGCCCCAGCATTTT. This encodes CASTRDNQPQHF.

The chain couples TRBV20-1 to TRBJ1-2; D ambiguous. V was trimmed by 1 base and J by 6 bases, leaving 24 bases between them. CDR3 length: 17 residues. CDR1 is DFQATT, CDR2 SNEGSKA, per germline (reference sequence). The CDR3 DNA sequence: TGCAGTGCTAGAGGAGAGGAGGGTGGAAATTTGGGCAATGGCTACACCTTC. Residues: CSARGEEGGNLGNGYTF.

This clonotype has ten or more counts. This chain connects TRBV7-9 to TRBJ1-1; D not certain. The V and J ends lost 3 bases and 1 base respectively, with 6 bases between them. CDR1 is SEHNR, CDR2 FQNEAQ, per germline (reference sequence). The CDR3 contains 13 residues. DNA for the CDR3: TGTGCCAGCAGCTTTGGATCGAACACTGAAGCTTTCTTT. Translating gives CASSFGSNTEAFF.

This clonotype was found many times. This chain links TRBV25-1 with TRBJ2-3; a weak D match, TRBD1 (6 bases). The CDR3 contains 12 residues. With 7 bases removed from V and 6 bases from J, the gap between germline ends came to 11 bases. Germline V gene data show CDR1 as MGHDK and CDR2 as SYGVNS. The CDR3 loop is CASTHQGDTQYF. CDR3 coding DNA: TGTGCCAGCACCCACCAGGGGGATACGCAGTATTTT.

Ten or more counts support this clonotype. The CDR3 nucleotides read TGCAGTGCTAGCGGAACTAGCACAGATACGCAGTATTTT. It encodes CSASGTSTDTQYF. The chain carries TRBV20-1 and TRBJ2-3; no clear D gene. The CDR3 loop spans 13 amino acids. Trimming cost V 3 bases and J 0 bases, with 7 bases left between them. CDR1 and CDR2 (germline): DFQATT, SNEGSKA (reference sequence).

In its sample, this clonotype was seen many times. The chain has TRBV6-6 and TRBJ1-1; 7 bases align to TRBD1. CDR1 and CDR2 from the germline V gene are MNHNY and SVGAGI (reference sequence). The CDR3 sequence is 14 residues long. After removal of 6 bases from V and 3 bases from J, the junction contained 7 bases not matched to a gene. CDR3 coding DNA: TGTGCCAGCAGAAACTACAGGGGTGACACTGAAGCTTTCTTT. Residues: CASRNYRGDTEAFF.